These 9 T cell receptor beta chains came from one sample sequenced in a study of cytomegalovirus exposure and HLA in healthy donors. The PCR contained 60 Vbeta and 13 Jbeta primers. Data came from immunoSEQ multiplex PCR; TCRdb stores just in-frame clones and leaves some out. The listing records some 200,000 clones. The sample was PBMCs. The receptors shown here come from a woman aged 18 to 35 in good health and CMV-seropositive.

The CDR3 DNA reads as TGTGCCAGCAGCTTACCGGGACTAGCGGGAGGCCTCTACGAGCAGTACTTC. This codes for CASSLPGLAGGLYEQYF. The rearrangement joins TRBV7-2 to TRBJ2-7; the match to TRBD2 covers 15 bases. Trimming took 2 bases from V and 3 from J; bases not matched to a gene: 5. Looked up from germline, CDR1 is SGHTA and CDR2 is FQGNSA. CDR3 length: 17 amino acids.

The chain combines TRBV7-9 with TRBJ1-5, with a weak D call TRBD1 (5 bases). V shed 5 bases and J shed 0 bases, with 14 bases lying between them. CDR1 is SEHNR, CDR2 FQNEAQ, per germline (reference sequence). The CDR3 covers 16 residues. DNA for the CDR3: TGTGCCAGCAGCCACCCGACAGTCTATAGCAATCAGCCCCAGCATTTT. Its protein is CASSHPTVYSNQPQHF.

CDR3 sequence reads: CASSQESGESRYEQYF. The CDR3 DNA reads as TGCGCCAGCAGCCAAGAATCGGGTGAGTCTCGCTACGAGCAGTACTTC. The chain is built from TRBV4-1 and TRBJ2-7; D call uncertain. CDR3 size: 16 residues. Germline V gene sequence: CDR1 MGHRA, CDR2 YSYEKL. V was cut by 0 bases and J by 3 bases, with 15 bases left in between.

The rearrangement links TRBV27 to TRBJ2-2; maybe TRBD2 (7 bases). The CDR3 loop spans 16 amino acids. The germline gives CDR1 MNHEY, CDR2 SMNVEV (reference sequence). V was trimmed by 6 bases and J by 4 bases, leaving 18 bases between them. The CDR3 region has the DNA TGTGCCAGCAGCCAACTCGGGGGGCCGGGCACCGGGGAGCTGTTTTTT. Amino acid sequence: CASSQLGGPGTGELFF.

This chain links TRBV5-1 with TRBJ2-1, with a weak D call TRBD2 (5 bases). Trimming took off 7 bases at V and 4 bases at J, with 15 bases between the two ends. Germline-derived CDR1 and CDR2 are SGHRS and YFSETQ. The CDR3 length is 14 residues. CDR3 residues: CASGVTSRYNEQFF. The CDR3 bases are TGCGCCAGCGGGGTAACTAGTAGGTACAATGAGCAGTTCTTC. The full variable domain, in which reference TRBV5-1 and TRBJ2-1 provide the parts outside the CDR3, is KAGVTQTPRYLIKTRGQQVTLSCSPISGHRSVSWYQQTPGQGLQFLFEYFSETQRNKGNFPGRFSGRQFSNSRSEMNVSTLELGDSALYLCASGVTSRYNEQFFGPGTRLTVL.

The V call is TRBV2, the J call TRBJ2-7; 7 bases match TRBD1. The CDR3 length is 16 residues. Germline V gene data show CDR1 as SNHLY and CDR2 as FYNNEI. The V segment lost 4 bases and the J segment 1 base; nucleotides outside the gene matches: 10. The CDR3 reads CASSVTGSIGSYEQYF. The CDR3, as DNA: TGTGCCAGCAGTGTGACAGGGAGTATCGGATCCTACGAGCAGTACTTC.

The CDR3 DNA reads TGTGCCAGCAGCTTTAGCGGGCTGACCGGGGAGCTGTTTTTT. Translating gives CASSFSGLTGELFF. The V and J genes are TRBV27 and TRBJ2-2, with 7 positions matching TRBD2. Looked up from germline, CDR1 is MNHEY and CDR2 is SMNVEV (reference sequence). The CDR3 runs to 14 residues. With V trimmed by 6 bases and J by 5 bases, 6 bases remained unmatched.

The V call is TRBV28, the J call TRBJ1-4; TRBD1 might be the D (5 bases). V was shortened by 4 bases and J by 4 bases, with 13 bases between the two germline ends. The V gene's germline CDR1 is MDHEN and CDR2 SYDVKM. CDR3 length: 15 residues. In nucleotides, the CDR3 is TGTGCCAGCAGTTCTCCCCTCGGGGGTAATGAAAAACTGTTTTTT. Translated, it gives CASSSPLGGNEKLFF.

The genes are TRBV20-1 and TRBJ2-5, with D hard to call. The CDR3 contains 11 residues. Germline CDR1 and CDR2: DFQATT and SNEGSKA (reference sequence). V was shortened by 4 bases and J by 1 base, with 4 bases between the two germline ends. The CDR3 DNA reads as TGCAGTGCTACCAGCCAAGAGACCCAGTACTTC. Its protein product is CSATSQETQYF.